Listed below are T cell receptor beta chains from one sample, sequenced in a study of T cell repertoires in cytomegalovirus infection. TCRdb fed the reads into MiXCR, producing one record per CDR3 protein. The table records about 530,000 distinct CDR3 sequences, more than 25% of them present only once. Sequenced sample: PBMCs. These receptors originate from a human donor in good health (CMV status not recorded). Some clones in this sample may be carry-over from other donors' samples. CDR3s include the opening cysteine and the closing phenylalanine or tryptophan. D genes are given only for firm matches. For some rows the clone size is stated as once, few or many, or as a class when expanded; others skip it.

few,TRBJ1-1,TRBV7-9,.,TGTGCCAGCAGCTCCTCTTGGGAGAACACTGAAGCTTTCTTT,CASSSSWENTEAFF
few,TRBJ2-5,TRBV7-6,.,TGTGCCAGCAGCCACCAAGGCAACCCCCAGTACTTC,CASSHQGNPQYF
.,TRBJ2-1,TRBV19,.,TGTGCCAGTAGTATGCTCTCGAACAATGAGCAGTTCTTC,CASSMLSNNEQFF
many,TRBJ2-5,TRBV7-8,.,TGTGCCAGCAGCTTAGGTGGCCAACGGGAGACCCAGTACTTC,CASSLGGQRETQYF
.,TRBJ1-3,TRBV19,TRBD1,TGTGCCAGTATCCGACAGGGATCCGGAAACACCATATATTTT,CASIRQGSGNTIYF
.,TRBJ2-2,TRBV27,TRBD2,TGTGCCAGCAGTTTCCGGGGACTAGCGGGAGTAGGGACCGGGGAGCTGTTTTTT,CASSFRGLAGVGTGELFF
.,TRBJ1-1,TRBV7-3,.,TGTGCCAGCAGCTTAACCGGGGGTGTTGAGACTTTCTTT,CASSLTGGVETFF
.,TRBJ1-1,TRBV19,.,TGTGCCAGTAGTATCCAGGAGGAGGACACTGAAGCTTTCTTT,CASSIQEEDTEAFF
.,TRBJ1-1,TRBV7-9,.,TGTGCCAGCAGTAGTCCGGGGGCCCGGGACACTGAAGCTTTCTTT,CASSSPGARDTEAFF
many,TRBJ2-7,TRBV7-9,TRBD2,TGTGCCAGCAGCTGGGGGGGGCTAGCGGGAGATGAGCAGTACTTC,CASSWGGLAGDEQYF
.,TRBJ2-3,TRBV11-2,.,TGTGCCAGCAGCTTATACGGATACACAGATACGCAGTATTTT,CASSLYGYTDTQYF
.,TRBJ2-3,TRBV19,.,TGTGCCACTCAGAGAGGGGCGTTCACAGATACGCAGTATTTT,CATQRGAFTDTQYF
many,TRBJ2-1,TRBV7-8,TRBD2,TGTGCCAGCAGCTACCCAGCGGGAGGAGTGGACAATGAGCAGTTCTTC,CASSYPAGGVDNEQFF
.,TRBJ2-1,TRBV19,.,TGTGCCAGTAGTATAAGGGACACCCAGACGAATGAGCAGTTCTTC,CASSIRDTQTNEQFF
many,TRBJ2-2,TRBV24-1,TRBD1,TGTGCCACCAGTCGTGGGGGGACAGGCACCGGGGAGCTGTTTTTT,CATSRGGTGTGELFF
few,TRBJ1-5,TRBV11-1,.,TGTGCCAGCAGCCGGCGGACCAATCAGCCCCAGCATTTT,CASSRRTNQPQHF
many,TRBJ2-1,TRBV7-9,.,TGTGCCAGCAGCCCCTTCCGGGGGCCCTACAATGAGCAGTTCTTC,CASSPFRGPYNEQFF
many,TRBJ2-1,TRBV7-2,TRBD2,TGTGCCAGCAGCTTAGCTGGACTAGCCTACAATGAGCAGTTCTTC,CASSLAGLAYNEQFF
.,TRBJ1-4,TRBV7-2,.,TGTGCCAGCAGCTTAGCGGGGGCGTTGGAAAAACTGTTTTTT,CASSLAGALEKLFF
few,TRBJ1-1,TRBV12-3/TRBV12-4,TRBD1,TGTGCCAGCAGTCCAGGGCCCGACAGGGGGAACACTGAAGCTTTCTTT,CASSPGPDRGNTEAFF
many,TRBJ1-6,TRBV7-8,.,TGTGCCAGCAGCTTTCAATGGGGGTTGGATTCACCCCTCCACTTT,CASSFQWGLDSPLHF
few,TRBJ1-2,TRBV7-8,TRBD1,TGTGCCAGCAGCTTAATTGCCGTACTCCCCGCCGAAAGCGGGGGACAGGGAACCAACTATGGCTACACCTTC,CASSLIAVLPAESGGQGTNYGYTF
many,TRBJ1-3,TRBV7-2,.,TGTGCCAGCAGCTTAACGACTGGAAACACCATATATTTT,CASSLTTGNTIYF
few,TRBJ1-4,TRBV7-9,.,TGTGCCAGCAGCTTATCCCAGGGGCCCAATGAAAAACTGTTTTTT,CASSLSQGPNEKLFF
.,TRBJ2-1,TRBV6-5,TRBD2,TGTGCCAGCAGCCCCGAGCCGCCTAGCGGGAGAGGGTGGGAGCAGTTCTTC,CASSPEPPSGRGWEQFF
few,TRBJ2-1,TRBV27,.,TGTGCCAGCAGACAGCTACCCTTGGGGGACAATGAGCAGTTCTTC,CASRQLPLGDNEQFF
.,TRBJ2-2,TRBV7-8,TRBD2,TGTGCCAGCAGCTTAGTAGCGGGAGTGGCCGGGGAGCTGTTTTTT,CASSLVAGVAGELFF
.,TRBJ1-2,TRBV27,.,TGTGCCAGCAGGGATAGACTCTATGGCTACACCTTC,CASRDRLYGYTF
.,TRBJ2-1,TRBV6-2/TRBV6-3,.,TGTGCCAGCAGTTACTTTCGCGCGGCTGAGCAGTTCTTC,CASSYFRAAEQFF
many,TRBJ2-1,TRBV7-2,.,TGTGCCAGCAGCGTCACGACTTGGTTTGAGCAGTTCTTC,CASSVTTWFEQFF
.,TRBJ1-1,TRBV14,.,TGTGCCAGCAGCCAAGTGGGGTTCAAGGACACTGAAGCTTTCTTT,CASSQVGFKDTEAFF
.,TRBJ2-7,TRBV12-3/TRBV12-4,TRBD1,TGTGCCAGCACCTCGACAGGGTCTCGCGAGCAGTACTTC,CASTSTGSREQYF
few,TRBJ2-5,TRBV15,TRBD1,TGTGCCACCAGCGTCGACAGGGGAGTGTGGGAGACCCAGTACTTC,CATSVDRGVWETQYF
.,TRBJ2-5,TRBV11-2,.,TGTGCCAGCAGCTCAACCGGGACTGGAGGGACCCAGTACTTC,CASSSTGTGGTQYF
many,TRBJ2-1,TRBV5-5,.,TGTGCCAGCAGCTTATCGCTAAGCTCCTACAATGAGCAGTTCTTC,CASSLSLSSYNEQFF
few,TRBJ1-5,TRBV20-1,.,TGCAGTGCTGGCAATCAGCCCCAGCATTTT,CSAGNQPQHF
few,TRBJ1-1,TRBV6-5,.,TGTGCCAGCAGTTACTCCGGCCCAGGCACTGAAGCTTTCTTT,CASSYSGPGTEAFF
.,TRBJ2-1,TRBV18,.,TGTGCCAGCTCACCACCGTTGGCGCAAAGCTCCTACAATGAGCAGTTCTTC,CASSPPLAQSSYNEQFF
few,TRBJ2-2,TRBV15,.,TGTGCCACCCGAGGGGGCGGGGGTACGATCGGGGAGCTGTTTTTT,CATRGGGGTIGELFF
many,TRBJ2-3,TRBV7-2,TRBD2,TGTGCCAGCAGCTCGGTCGGGGTAGCGGGAGTAGATACGCAGTATTTT,CASSSVGVAGVDTQYF
.,TRBJ1-2,TRBV11-2,.,TGTGCCAGCAGCTCCGCATCGGGGCGGACCTATGGCTACACCTTC,CASSSASGRTYGYTF
.,TRBJ1-2,TRBV5-6,.,TGTGCCAGCAGCTTGGCTTCCGATGGCTACACCTTC,CASSLASDGYTF
.,TRBJ2-2,TRBV6-2/TRBV6-3,.,TGTGCCACTCAACAGGGATGGTACACCGGGGAGCTGTTTTTT,CATQQGWYTGELFF
few,TRBJ2-6,TRBV7-6,.,TGTGCCAGCAGCTTAGGTGGGTGGAGCTCTGGGGCCAACGTCCTGACTTTC,CASSLGGWSSGANVLTF
.,TRBJ1-1,TRBV28,.,TGTGCCAGCAGTTTAATCAGGAACACTGAAGCTTTCTTT,CASSLIRNTEAFF
.,TRBJ2-5,TRBV18,TRBD2,TGTGCCAGCTCACCCCCAGGAACGGGAGGAGGAACCCAGTACTTC,CASSPPGTGGGTQYF
.,TRBJ2-7,TRBV7-6,TRBD1,TGTGCCAGCAGCTTAGCAGGGGGCGAAAACGAGCAGTACTTC,CASSLAGGENEQYF
few,TRBJ2-1,TRBV6-2/TRBV6-3,TRBD2,TGTGCCAGCAGTTGGCTTAGCGGGATACGCAATGAGCAGTTCTTC,CASSWLSGIRNEQFF
many,TRBJ1-2,TRBV7-2,.,TGTGCCAGCAGCTTAGATCTACTGGTCGCCAGAAATGTAGATGGCTACACCTTC,CASSLDLLVARNVDGYTF
.,TRBJ2-4,TRBV10-3,TRBD2,TGTGCCATCAGTGAGTGGGGCGGCCGCGGGACTAATAAAAACATTCAGTACTTC,CAISEWGGRGTNKNIQYF
.,TRBJ2-1,TRBV7-6,TRBD2,TGTGCCAGCAGCAAGACACTTCGACTAGCGGGACCTCCTAACAATGAGCAGTTCTTC,CASSKTLRLAGPPNNEQFF
.,TRBJ2-1,TRBV10-3,.,TGTGCCATCAGTGAGTTGGAGGTCACGATCAATGAGCAGTTCTTC,CAISELEVTINEQFF